A single sample gave rise to the 10 T cell receptor beta chains below, sequenced in a study of spatial heterogeneity in lung cancer. One entry per CDR3 protein results from TCRdb running MiXCR on the 5' RACE reads. The data hold approximately 100,000 distinct CDR3 sequences, with approximately 19% observed a single time. Time point defined: blood at routine non-recurrence follow-up after resection. Sequences were derived from PBMCs, sampled at follow-up. These receptors came from a male donor with early-stage non-small cell lung cancer.

The chain carries TRBV12-3 or TRBV12-4 and TRBJ1-5; D gene unclear. Trimming took off 2 bases at V and 0 bases at J, with 2 bases between the two ends. This CDR3 region has 13 residues. The CDR3 spells CASSLRSNQPQHF. CDR3 DNA: TGTGCCAGCAGTTTACGTAGCAATCAGCCCCAGCATTTT.

The J gene is TRBJ1-2, the V gene TRBV6-5, with 7 bases matching TRBD1. V was clipped by 4 bases and J by 14 bases; unmatched bases: 10. Per the germline V gene, CDR1 is MNHEY and CDR2 is SVGAGI. This CDR3 is built from 12 residues. CDR3 nucleotide sequence: TGTGCCAGCAGTTCTCAAGGGGGCAGGGGAACCTTC. Its translation is CASSSQGGRGTF.

This clonotype was observed a handful of times. This rearrangement joins TRBV10-1 to TRBJ1-1; 9 nucleotides line up with TRBD1. The CDR3 is made up of 16 amino acids. V gave up 3 bases and J gave up 2 bases; unmatched junction bases: 7. Germline V gives CDR1 WNHNN, CDR2 SYGVQD (reference sequence). Written as DNA, the CDR3 is TGCGCCAGCAGTGACGGAGGGACAGGGCCTAACACTGAAGCTTTCTTT. It encodes CASSDGGTGPNTEAFF.

The genes are TRBV25-1 and TRBJ2-2; tentative D call: TRBD1 (5 bases). Germline V gene data show CDR1 as MGHDK and CDR2 as SYGVNS. Trimming stripped 6 bases from V and 4 bases from J, with 6 bases between. The CDR3 is made up of 12 amino acids. CDR3 protein: CASRDSTGELFF. CDR3 nucleotides: TGTGCCAGCAGAGACAGCACCGGGGAGCTGTTTTTT.

The chain has TRBV27 and TRBJ2-1; D is unclear. The V end lost 4 bases, the J end lost 13 bases, and 11 bases lay between the germline ends. Germline assignment: CDR1 MNHEY and CDR2 SMNVEV (reference sequence). This CDR3 is 11 amino acids long. CDR3 region: CASSSQKIQFF. In DNA form, the CDR3 reads TGTGCCAGCAGTTCCCAGAAAATACAGTTCTTC.

The chain links TRBV7-6 to TRBJ2-2; D is unresolved. The V gene lost 5 bases and the J gene lost 1 base, with 11 bases spanning the gap. The length of the CDR3 is 15 residues. Germline CDR1 is SGHVS and CDR2 is FNYEAQ. The chain's CDR3 is CASSNTVGNTGELFF. Written as DNA, the CDR3 is TGTGCCAGCAGCAACACCGTAGGGAACACCGGGGAGCTGTTTTTT. The full variable domain, its missing parts supplied by reference TRBV7-6 and TRBJ2-2, is GAGVSQSPRYKVTKRGQDVALRCDPISGHVSLYWYRQALGQGPEFLTYFNYEAQQDKSGLPNDRFSAERPEGSISTLTIQRTEQRDSAMYRCASSNTVGNTGELFFGEGSRLTVL.

In its sample, this clonotype was seen many times. The V gene is TRBV4-3, the J gene TRBJ1-2, with D uncertain. The CDR3 is made up of 13 amino acids. V was clipped by 3 bases and J by 1 base, with 6 bases between them. Germline-derived CDR1 and CDR2 are LGHNA and YSLEER. CDR3 bases: TGCGCCAGCAGCCAGAGTATTAACTATGGCTACACCTTC. Translating it yields CASSQSINYGYTF.

This chain joins TRBV5-1 and TRBJ2-7; D possibly uses TRBD1 or TRBD2 (5 bases each). The CDR3 is 14 residues long. V gave up 0 bases and J gave up 3 bases, with 10 bases separating them. Germline values: CDR1 SGHRS, CDR2 YFSETQ. The CDR3, as DNA: TGCGCCAGCAGCTTGGAAGGGACCCTCTACGAGCAGTACTTC. It codes for CASSLEGTLYEQYF.

This clonotype has just a few counts. The V call is TRBV20-1, the J call TRBJ2-3; a weak D match, TRBD2 (5 bases). V was cut by 5 bases and J by 1 base, with 13 bases left in between. Germline V CDR1 and CDR2: DFQATT, SNEGSKA (reference sequence). There are 14 residues in the CDR3. The CDR3: CSAPPAGRTDTQYF. The CDR3, as DNA: TGCAGTGCTCCCCCCGCGGGCCGCACAGATACGCAGTATTTT.

This clonotype was seen at least ten times. The V call is TRBV20-1, the J call TRBJ1-1; 8 bases match TRBD1. This CDR3 is 13 amino acids long. Germline V gene lookup returns CDR1 DFQATT and CDR2 SNEGSKA (reference sequence). Trimming cost V 6 bases and J 3 bases; bases outside gene matches: 6. CDR3 in amino acids: CSAQQGVYTEAFF. CDR3 DNA sequence: TGCAGTGCCCAACAGGGGGTCTACACTGAAGCTTTCTTT.